The T cell receptor beta chain described here comes from a study of T cells in Graves' hyperthyroidism and ophthalmopathy. TCR beta CDR3 regions were amplified from RNA. The HTBI primer set was used in a first-round RT-PCR of the TCR CDR3. TCRdb re-called the multiplex PCR reads through MiXCR, storing one row per CDR3 protein. This table has about 700,000 distinct CDR3 sequences, over 40% appearing once. With 6 bases removed from V and 0 bases from J, the gap between germline ends came to 14 bases. Germline loops: CDR1 SNHLY, CDR2 FYNNEI. This CDR3 is 16 amino acids long. Sequenced material: peripheral blood or thyroid tissue (not recorded which). The V and J genes are TRBV2 and TRBJ1-4; TRBD1 is a possible D gene (5 bases). This receptor was taken from an adult man with Graves' disease, either hyperthyroidism or ophthalmopathy (not recorded which). The CDR3 region has the DNA TGTGCCAGCAGCTTAGGCGACAGAGCAACTAATGAAAAACTGTTTTTT. Protein: CASSLGDRATNEKLFF.